One and the same sample provided the 16 T cell receptor beta chains below, sequenced in a study of molecular identifiers for immune sequencing clone quantification. TCRdb reprocessed the PCR reads with MiXCR, giving one entry per CDR3 protein. Among 490,000 or so distinct CDR3 sequences listed, about 25% were seen once. Sequencing input: naive CD8+ T cells from blood, with Jurkat cell RNA spiked in. Subset indicated: FACS-sorted CD8+CD4-CCR7+CD45RA+ naive T cells. The receptors were gathered from a human donor in good health. Some libraries in this study had Jurkat cell RNA spiked in.

The chain couples TRBV7-3 to TRBJ2-3, with 7 bases aligning to TRBD2. J gave up 4 bases and V 5 bases, and 9 bases lay outside the gene matches. The germline gives CDR1 SGHTA, CDR2 FQGTGA. The CDR3 is made up of 15 amino acids. The CDR3 loop reads CASSPSGTEADTQYF. CDR3 DNA: TGTGCCAGCAGCCCAAGCGGGACGGAGGCAGATACGCAGTATTTT.

This clonotype was observed at least ten times. The gene calls are TRBV4-1 and TRBJ2-7; D is possibly TRBD1 (5 bases). Trimming took 1 base from V and 2 from J, leaving 9 bases between them. The CDR3 contains 14 residues. Germline V gene sequence: CDR1 MGHRA, CDR2 YSYEKL. CDR3 nucleotides: TGCGCCAGCAGCCAAGTATCAGGGACCTACGAGCAGTACTTC. It codes for CASSQVSGTYEQYF.

The CDR3 here is CSAGRTSGIYAGYEQYF. DNA of the CDR3: TGCAGTGCAGGGAGGACTAGCGGGATTTACGCTGGTTACGAGCAGTACTTC. The chain combines TRBV20-1 with TRBJ2-7; 12 nucleotides line up with TRBD2. The CDR3 consists of 17 residues. Germline CDR1 reads DFQATT; CDR2 reads SNEGSKA (reference sequence). V lost 6 bases, J lost 4 bases, and 16 bases stayed unmatched.

A word on this clonotype: Given a much more abundant clone one base away, this may be a read error. This chain joins TRBV29-1 and TRBJ2-7; 7 bases are a match to TRBD1. The ends lost 5 bases at V and 3 bases at J; junction bases unmatched: 4. The CDR3 has 12 residues. In germline, CDR1 is SQVTM, CDR2 ANQGSEA. The CDR3 here is CSVKRDSYEQYF. DNA for the CDR3: TGCAGCGTTAAACGGGACAGCTACGAGCAGTACTTC.

The chain combines TRBV2 with TRBJ2-1; D gene unclear. V was pared by 3 bases and J by 7 bases, with 19 bases between. The germline gives CDR1 SNHLY, CDR2 FYNNEI. The CDR3 is 16 residues long. CDR3: CASSDREGIVENEQFF. In DNA, the CDR3 is TGTGCCAGCAGTGATCGCGAAGGCATCGTAGAGAATGAGCAGTTCTTC.

V usage is TRBV4-1 and J usage is TRBJ1-2; D ambiguous. Trimming took off 4 bases at V and 0 bases at J, with 15 bases between the two ends. The CDR3 consists of 16 residues. Germline assignment: CDR1 MGHRA and CDR2 YSYEKL. The CDR3 protein is CASSPLPGSSNYGYTF. Written as DNA, the CDR3 is TGCGCCAGCAGCCCCCTACCCGGGTCGTCTAACTATGGCTACACCTTC.

This clonotype was seen more than once but under ten times. V is TRBV6-5 and J is TRBJ2-2; D possibly corresponds to TRBD2 (5 bases). The CDR3 runs to 15 residues. V was pared by 0 bases and J by 4 bases, with 9 bases between. Looked up from germline, CDR1 is MNHEY and CDR2 is SVGAGI. CDR3 nucleotide sequence: TGTGCCAGCAGTTACTCAGGCGGGTCCACCGGGGAGCTGTTTTTT. It encodes CASSYSGGSTGELFF.

The count of this clonotype is one. A much larger clone differs by one base, so this may be a read error. The chain uses TRBV5-1 and TRBJ2-7; 9 positions match TRBD1. CDR3 length equals 13 residues. Germline lookup yields CDR1 SGHRS and CDR2 YFSETQ. V shed 5 bases and J 6 bases; nucleotides not matched to a gene: 6. CDR3 DNA sequence: TGCGCCAGCAGGCCGGGACAGGGCCCCGAGCAGTACTTC. Protein: CASRPGQGPEQYF.

This clonotype was detected ten times or more. The CDR3 is CSVVPGGETQYF. Written as DNA, the CDR3 is TGCAGCGTTGTGCCGGGAGGAGAGACCCAGTACTTC. This chain uses TRBV29-1 with TRBJ2-5, with TRBD2 matching 7 bases. The J segment lost 4 bases and the V segment lost 4 bases, leaving 3 bases of the junction unmatched. The CDR3 has 12 residues. Germline values: CDR1 SQVTM, CDR2 ANQGSEA.

This clonotype came up a few times. This chain connects TRBV5-4 to TRBJ2-3; TRBD2 matches 8 bases. The CDR3 has 13 amino acids. V lost 5 bases to trimming and J lost 2 bases; unmatched junction nucleotides: 1. Germline loops: CDR1 SGHNT, CDR2 YYREEE (reference sequence). The CDR3 loop is CASRLAVTDTQYF. The CDR3 coding sequence is TGTGCCAGCAGACTAGCGGTCACAGATACGCAGTATTTT.

As for this clonotype: A much larger clone differs by one base, so this may be a read error. The rearrangement links TRBV10-2 to TRBJ2-3; 8 bases fit TRBD2. Trimming cost V 6 bases and J 6 bases; bases outside gene matches: 5. The CDR3 length is 13 residues. CDR1 WSHSY and CDR2 SAAADI come from the germline V gene. CDR3 bases: TGCGCCAGCAGGGGACTAGTGGGGGATACGCAGTATTTT. It is translated as CASRGLVGDTQYF.

The table lists this clonotype with many counts. The V gene is TRBV24-1, the J gene TRBJ2-2; 11 bases agree with TRBD1. The V segment lost 4 bases and the J segment 0 bases; nucleotides outside the gene matches: 3. This CDR3 comprises 17 residues. Germline V gene lookup returns CDR1 KGHDR and CDR2 SFDVKD. Here the CDR3 DNA reads TGTGCCACCAGTGAAGGACAGGGGGCGCCGAACACCGGGGAGCTGTTTTTT. Its translation is CATSEGQGAPNTGELFF.

As regards this clonotype: One end of the junction varies from germline; a read error may be responsible. The genes are TRBV12-3 or TRBV12-4 and TRBJ1-1, with 8 bases that match TRBD1. The CDR3 loop spans 16 amino acids. CDR3 sequence reads: CGSSLEWTGRNTEAFF. The CDR3 DNA is TGTGGCAGCAGTTTAGAGTGGACAGGGAGGAACACTGAAGCTTTCTTT.

This clonotype was recorded at least ten times. In DNA form, the CDR3 reads TGTGCCAGCAGTTTATCCCTTTGGGGAAATCAGCCCCAGCATTTT. It encodes CASSLSLWGNQPQHF. The chain employs TRBV12-3 or TRBV12-4 and TRBJ1-5; D is ambiguous. Between the trimmed V and J ends, which lost 2 bases and 4 bases, there was a span of 12 bases. This CDR3 has 15 amino acids.

This clonotype occurred many times. The chain joins TRBV3-1 to TRBJ2-3, with D perhaps matching TRBD1 (6 bases). Per germline, CDR1 LGHDT and CDR2 YNNKEL (reference sequence). CDR3 length: 15 residues. V was shortened by 5 bases and J by 4 bases, with 16 bases between the two germline ends. The CDR3 protein is CASSSWGRTADTQYF. CDR3 coding DNA: TGTGCCAGCAGCTCCTGGGGCCGGACAGCAGATACGCAGTATTTT.

There are a few counts of this clonotype. The chain combines TRBV12-3 or TRBV12-4 with TRBJ2-6; D is unresolved. The CDR3 is 15 residues long. V was cut by 4 bases and J by 1 base, with 8 bases left in between. The CDR3: CASSYGRSGANVLTF. The DNA of the CDR3 is TGTGCCAGCAGTTATGGTCGTTCTGGGGCCAACGTCCTGACTTTC.